This T cell receptor (beta chain) was recorded in a study of CXCR3-negative and CXCR3-positive naive CD8 T cells. Study-wide background: Summed over all libraries, TRB reads came to about 140 million, with about 1.5 +/- 0.3 million per library. Study results and caveats: The study found more hydrophobic TRB CDR3s in CXCR3-positive naive cells than in CXCR3-negative naive cells. Cryopreserved PBMCs had partly decreased CXCR3 expression; fresh PBMCs were used in most assays.

Turning to this clonotype: What it binds is not known.

The sorter processed each CD8+ T cell subset in triplicate at over 250,000 cells apiece. Definition of naive CD8+ T cells rested on a CD45RO-CCR7+CD27+CD95- profile. Each TRB cDNA library was prepared by 5' RACE (with UMI labels). TCRdb reanalyzed the 5' RACE reads and collapses them to one entry per CDR3 protein, without DNA. In all, the sample yields about 63,000 distinct CDR3 sequences. The sequenced material came from naive CXCR3+ CD8+ T cells from blood. Subset defined: CD45RO-CCR7+CD27+CD95- naive CD8+ T cells expressing CXCR3 (TNR3+). This TCR was recovered from a human donor in good health. Some clones in this sample may be carry-over from other donors' samples.

CDR3 region: CASRRVGSNQPQHF. The chain combines TRBV6-5 with TRBJ1-5; TCRdb reports TRBD1, a call that lacks DNA to check it against. CDR3 length: 14 amino acids. Germline V gene data show CDR1 as MNHEY and CDR2 as SVGAGI.